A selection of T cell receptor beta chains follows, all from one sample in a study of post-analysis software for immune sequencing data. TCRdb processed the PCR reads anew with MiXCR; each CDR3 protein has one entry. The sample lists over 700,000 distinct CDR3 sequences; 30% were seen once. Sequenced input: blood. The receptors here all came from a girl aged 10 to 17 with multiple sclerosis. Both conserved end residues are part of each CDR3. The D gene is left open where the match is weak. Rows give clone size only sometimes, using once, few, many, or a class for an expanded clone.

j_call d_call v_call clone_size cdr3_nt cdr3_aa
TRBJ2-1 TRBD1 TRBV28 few TGTGCCAGCAGTTACGGGACAGTCTATGAGCAGTTCTTC CASSYGTVYEQFF
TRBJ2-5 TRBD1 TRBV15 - TGTGCCACCAGCAAGGGACAGGTCCTCCTAGAGACCCAGTACTTC CATSKGQVLLETQYF
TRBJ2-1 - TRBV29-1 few TGCAGCGTTGAGGGGATGGGGGAAAATGAGCAGTTCTTC CSVEGMGENEQFF
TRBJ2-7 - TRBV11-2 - TGTGCCAGCAGCTCGGATCGAACTAGGGCCGCGGCCCAGTACTTC CASSSDRTRAAAQYF
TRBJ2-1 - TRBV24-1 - TGTACCACCAGTGATTTGTCGGGGCCAATCCTGTTCTTC CTTSDLSGPILFF
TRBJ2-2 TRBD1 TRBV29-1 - TGCAGCGTCGGGACAGGTCGTCGCACCGGGGAGCTGTTTTTT CSVGTGRRTGELFF
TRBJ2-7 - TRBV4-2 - TGTGCCAGCAGCGAAGCAGGGGTTACCTACGAGCAGTACTTC CASSEAGVTYEQYF
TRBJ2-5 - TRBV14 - TGTGCCAGCAGCCAAGATGGTGGAGAGACCCAGTACTTC CASSQDGGETQYF
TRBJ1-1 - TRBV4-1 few TGCGCCAGCAGCCAACGGGAAGGCACTGAAGCTTTCTTT CASSQREGTEAFF
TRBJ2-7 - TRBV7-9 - TGTGCCAGCAGCCAGCTGGTGGTCTCCTACGAGCAGTACTTC CASSQLVVSYEQYF
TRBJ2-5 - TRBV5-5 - TGTGCCAGCGGAATAAATACAGGAGCCGAGACCCAGTACTTC CASGINTGAETQYF
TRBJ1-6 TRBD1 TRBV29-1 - TGCAGCGTTGAAGATTTGGGACAGGGGGCCTCACCCCTCCACTTT CSVEDLGQGASPLHF
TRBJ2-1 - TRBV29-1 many TGCAGCGTTGGTAGGGCCCACAATGAGCAGTTCTTC CSVGRAHNEQFF
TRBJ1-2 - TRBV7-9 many TGTGCCAGCAGCTTCACGGATAACTATGGCTACACCTTC CASSFTDNYGYTF
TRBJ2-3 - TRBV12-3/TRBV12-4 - TGTGCCAGCAGTCCCAAACGGTACACAGATATGCAGTATTTT CASSPKRYTDMQYF
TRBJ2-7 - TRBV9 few TGTGCCAGCAGCGTACAGGGGACCTCCTCCGAGCAGTACTTC CASSVQGTSSEQYF
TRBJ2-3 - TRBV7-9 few TGTGCCAGCAGCTTAGTGGGCAGAAGGTCGGCAGATACGCAGTATTTT CASSLVGRRSADTQYF
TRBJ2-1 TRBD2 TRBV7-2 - TGTGCCGGCAGCTTACTGAGGGAGGGGTTCTTC CAGSLLREGFF
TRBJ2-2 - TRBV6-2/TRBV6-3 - TGTGCCAGCAGTTACGGGACCTTGGTCGGGGAGCTGTTTTTT CASSYGTLVGELFF
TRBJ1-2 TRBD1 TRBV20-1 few TGCAGTGCGCCGACAGGGGGCAGGGGCTACACCTTC CSAPTGGRGYTF
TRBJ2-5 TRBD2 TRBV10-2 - TGCGCCAGCAGGGGGACTAGCGAATTCCAAGAGATCCAGTACTTC CASRGTSEFQEIQYF
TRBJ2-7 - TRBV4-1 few TGCGCCAGCAGCCAAGATCCGGTTGGAGGGTCGGGCCCCATATTCACCTACGAGCAGTACTTC CASSQDPVGGSGPIFTYEQYF